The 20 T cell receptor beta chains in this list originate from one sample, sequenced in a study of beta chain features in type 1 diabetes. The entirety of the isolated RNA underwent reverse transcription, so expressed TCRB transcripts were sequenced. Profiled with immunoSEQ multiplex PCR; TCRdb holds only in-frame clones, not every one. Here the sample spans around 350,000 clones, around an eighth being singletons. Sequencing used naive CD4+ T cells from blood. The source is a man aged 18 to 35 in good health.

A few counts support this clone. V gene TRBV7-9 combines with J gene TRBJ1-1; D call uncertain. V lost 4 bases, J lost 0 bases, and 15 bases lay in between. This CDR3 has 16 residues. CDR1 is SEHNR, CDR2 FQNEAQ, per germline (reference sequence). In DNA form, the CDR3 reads TGTGCCAGCAGCTCCCCCAACTCGAGCCTGAACACTGAAGCTTTCTTT. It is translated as CASSSPNSSLNTEAFF.

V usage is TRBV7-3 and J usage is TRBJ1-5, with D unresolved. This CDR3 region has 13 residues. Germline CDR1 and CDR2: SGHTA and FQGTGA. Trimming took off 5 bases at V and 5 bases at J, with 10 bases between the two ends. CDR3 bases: TGTGCCAGCAGCCTAAAGGGAGATCAGCCCCAGCATTTT. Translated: CASSLKGDQPQHF.

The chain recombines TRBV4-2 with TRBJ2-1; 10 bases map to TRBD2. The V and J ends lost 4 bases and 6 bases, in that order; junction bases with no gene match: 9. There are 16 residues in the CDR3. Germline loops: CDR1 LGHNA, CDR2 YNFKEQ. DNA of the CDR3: TGTGCCAGCAGCCCTTTCCGGCCTAGCGGGAGCAATGAGCAGTTCTTC. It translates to CASSPFRPSGSNEQFF.

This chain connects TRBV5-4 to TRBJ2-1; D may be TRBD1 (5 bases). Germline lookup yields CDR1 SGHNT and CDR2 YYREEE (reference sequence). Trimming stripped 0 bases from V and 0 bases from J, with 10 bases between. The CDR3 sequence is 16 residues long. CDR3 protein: CASSLGDSLSYNEQFF. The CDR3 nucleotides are TGTGCCAGCAGCTTGGGAGACAGTCTCTCCTACAATGAGCAGTTCTTC.

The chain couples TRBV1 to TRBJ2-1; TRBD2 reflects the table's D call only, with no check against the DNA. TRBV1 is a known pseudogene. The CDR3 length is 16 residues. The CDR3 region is CTSSQLAGTSYNEQFF. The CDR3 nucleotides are TGCACCAGCAGCCAGTTAGCGGGAACCTCCTACAATGAGCAGTTCTTC.

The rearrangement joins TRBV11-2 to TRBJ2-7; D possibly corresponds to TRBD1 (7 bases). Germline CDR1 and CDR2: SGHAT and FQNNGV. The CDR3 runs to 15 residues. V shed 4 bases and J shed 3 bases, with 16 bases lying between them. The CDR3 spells CASSSIRGDRYEQYF. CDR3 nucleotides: TGTGCCAGCAGCTCCATCAGGGGGGATCGCTACGAGCAGTACTTC. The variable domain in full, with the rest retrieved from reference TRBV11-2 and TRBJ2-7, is EAGVAQSPRYKIIEKRQSVAFWCNPISGHATLYWYQQILGQGPKLLIQFQNNGVVDDSQLPKDRFSAERLKGVDSTLKIQPAKLEDSAVYLCASSSIRGDRYEQYFGPGTRLTVT.

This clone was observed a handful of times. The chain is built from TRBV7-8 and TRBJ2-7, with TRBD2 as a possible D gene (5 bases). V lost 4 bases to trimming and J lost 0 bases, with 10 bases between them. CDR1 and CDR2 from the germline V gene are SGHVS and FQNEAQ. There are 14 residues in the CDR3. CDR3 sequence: CASSSDFHSYEQYF. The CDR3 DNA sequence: TGTGCCAGCAGCTCGGACTTTCACTCCTACGAGCAGTACTTC. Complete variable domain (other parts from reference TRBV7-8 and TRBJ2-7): GAGVSQSPRYKVAKRGQDVALRCDPISGHVSLFWYQQALGQGPEFLTYFQNEAQLDKSGLPSDRFFAERPEGSVSTLKIQRTQQEDSAVYLCASSSDFHSYEQYFGPGTRLTVT.

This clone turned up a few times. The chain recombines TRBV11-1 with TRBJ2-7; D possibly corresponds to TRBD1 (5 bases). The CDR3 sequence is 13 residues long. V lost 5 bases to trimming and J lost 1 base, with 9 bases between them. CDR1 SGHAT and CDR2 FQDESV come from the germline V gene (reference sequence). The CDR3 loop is CASSVRQSYEQYF. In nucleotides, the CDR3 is TGTGCCAGCAGCGTGAGACAGTCCTACGAGCAGTACTTC.

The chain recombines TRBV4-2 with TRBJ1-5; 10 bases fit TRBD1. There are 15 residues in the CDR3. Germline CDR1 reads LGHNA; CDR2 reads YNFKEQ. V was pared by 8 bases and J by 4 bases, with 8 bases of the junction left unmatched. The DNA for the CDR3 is TGTGCCAGCGGAGCTGGGACAGGGGTAAATCAGCCCCAGCATTTT. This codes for CASGAGTGVNQPQHF.

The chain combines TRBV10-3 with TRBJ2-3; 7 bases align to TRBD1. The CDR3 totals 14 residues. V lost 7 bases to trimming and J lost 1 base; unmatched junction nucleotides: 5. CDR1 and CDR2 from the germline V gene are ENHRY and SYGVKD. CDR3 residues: CAIKRGPGTDTQYF. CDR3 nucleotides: TGTGCCATCAAAAGGGGGCCCGGCACAGATACGCAGTATTTT.

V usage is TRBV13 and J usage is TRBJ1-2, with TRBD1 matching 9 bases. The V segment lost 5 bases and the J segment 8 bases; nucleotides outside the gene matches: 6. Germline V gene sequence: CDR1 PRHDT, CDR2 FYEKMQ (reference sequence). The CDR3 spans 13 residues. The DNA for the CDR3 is TGTGCCAGCAGCCGGACAGGGGATGGAGGCTACACCTTC. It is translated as CASSRTGDGGYTF.

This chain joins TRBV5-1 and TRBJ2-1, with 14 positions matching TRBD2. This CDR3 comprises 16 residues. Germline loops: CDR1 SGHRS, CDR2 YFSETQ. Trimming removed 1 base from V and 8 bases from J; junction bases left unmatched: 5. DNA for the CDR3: TGCGCCAGCAGCTTGACGGGGACTAGCGGGGGTCATGAGCAGTTCTTC. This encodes CASSLTGTSGGHEQFF.

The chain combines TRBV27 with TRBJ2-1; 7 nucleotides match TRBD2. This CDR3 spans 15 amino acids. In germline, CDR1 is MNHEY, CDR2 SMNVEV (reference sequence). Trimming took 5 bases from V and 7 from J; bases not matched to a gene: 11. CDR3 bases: TGTGCCAGCAGTCCGAGGACTAGGTTGGCGAATGAGCAGTTCTTC. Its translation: CASSPRTRLANEQFF.

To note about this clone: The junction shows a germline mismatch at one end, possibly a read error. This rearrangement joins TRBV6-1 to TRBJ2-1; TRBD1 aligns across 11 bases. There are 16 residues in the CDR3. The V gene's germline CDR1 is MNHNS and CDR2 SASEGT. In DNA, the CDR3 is TGTGCCACCAGTGGCCGACCGGGACAGGGGGAGAATGAGCAGTTCTTC. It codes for CATSGRPGQGENEQFF.

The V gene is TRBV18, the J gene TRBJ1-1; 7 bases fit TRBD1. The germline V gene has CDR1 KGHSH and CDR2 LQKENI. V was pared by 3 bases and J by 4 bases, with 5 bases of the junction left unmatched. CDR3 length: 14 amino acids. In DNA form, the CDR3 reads TGTGCCAGCTCACCGACGACAGGGCGCACTGAAGCTTTCTTT. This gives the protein CASSPTTGRTEAFF.

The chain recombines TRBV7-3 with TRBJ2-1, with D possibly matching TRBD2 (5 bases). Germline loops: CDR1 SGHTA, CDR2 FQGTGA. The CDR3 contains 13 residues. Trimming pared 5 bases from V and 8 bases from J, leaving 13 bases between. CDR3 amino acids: CASSRRRRDEQFF. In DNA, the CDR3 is TGTGCCAGCAGCCGCCGGAGGCGCGATGAGCAGTTCTTC.

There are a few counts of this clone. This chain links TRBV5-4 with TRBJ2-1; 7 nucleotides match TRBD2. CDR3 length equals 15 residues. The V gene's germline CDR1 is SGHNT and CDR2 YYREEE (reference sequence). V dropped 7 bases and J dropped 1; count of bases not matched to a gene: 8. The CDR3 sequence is CASRPGEGSYNEQFF. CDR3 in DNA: TGTGCCAGCCGCCCGGGGGAGGGGTCCTACAATGAGCAGTTCTTC.

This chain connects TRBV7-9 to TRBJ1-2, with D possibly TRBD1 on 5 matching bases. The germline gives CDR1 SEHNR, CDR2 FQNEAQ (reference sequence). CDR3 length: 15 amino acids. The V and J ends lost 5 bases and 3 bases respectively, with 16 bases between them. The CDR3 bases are TGTGCCAGCAGCCAGCTTCGTGAAGGGGACTATGGCTACACCTTC. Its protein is CASSQLREGDYGYTF.

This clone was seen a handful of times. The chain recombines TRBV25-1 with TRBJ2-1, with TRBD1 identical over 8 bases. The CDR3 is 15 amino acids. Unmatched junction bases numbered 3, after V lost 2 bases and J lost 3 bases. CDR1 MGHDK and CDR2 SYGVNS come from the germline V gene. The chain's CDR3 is CASSEPRGLYNEQFF. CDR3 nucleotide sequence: TGTGCCAGCAGTGAACCCAGGGGGCTCTACAATGAGCAGTTCTTC.

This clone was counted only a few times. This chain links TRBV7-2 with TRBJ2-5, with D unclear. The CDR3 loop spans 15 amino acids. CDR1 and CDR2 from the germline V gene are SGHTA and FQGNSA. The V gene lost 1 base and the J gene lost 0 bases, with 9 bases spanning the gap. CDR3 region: CASSLGANYQETQYF. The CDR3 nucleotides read TGTGCCAGCAGCTTAGGGGCAAACTACCAAGAGACCCAGTACTTC.